Listed below are T cell receptor beta chains from one sample, sequenced in a study of T cell responses to AZD1222 COVID-19 vaccine. Clones were read by immunoSEQ multiplex PCR, and TCRdb kept only the in-frame ones, dropping some. The sample has over 150,000 clones, roughly 89% seen once. The input for sequencing was peripheral blood, taken on day 0 of AZD1222 vaccination. The origin of the receptors is an adult in good health. Each CDR3 is given with its conserved first and last residue. The D gene is left open where the match is weak. Part of the rows lack a size; the others show once, few, many or a class for expanded clones.

j_gene | d_gene | abundance | v_gene | CDR3nt | CDR3aa
TRBJ2-7 | TRBD1 | . | TRBV5-1 | TGCGCCAGTCGGGACAGGGGGTCTTCCTACGAGCAGTACTTC | CASRDRGSSYEQYF
TRBJ2-5 | . | . | TRBV6-5 | TGTGCCAGCAGTTCGGTAAAGACCCAGTACTTC | CASSSVKTQYF
TRBJ1-2 | . | . | TRBV10-1 | TGCGCCACCCCCGGGGGGTTTAACTATGGCTACACCTTC | CATPGGFNYGYTF
TRBJ1-6 | . | . | TRBV19 | TGTGCCAGTAGTGGTAGTTTGAATTCACCCCTCCACTTT | CASSGSLNSPLHF
TRBJ1-2 | . | once | TRBV6-5 | TGTGCCAGCAGTCCGTCATCGGGGGGCTACACCTTC | CASSPSSGGYTF
TRBJ2-2 | TRBD1 | . | TRBV9 | TGTGCCAGCAGCTTAGCCGGGACAGGGCCCGGGGAGCTGTTTTTT | CASSLAGTGPGELFF
TRBJ2-7 | . | . | TRBV10-3 | TGTGCCATCAGTGTGGAGGTCTCCTACGAGCAGTACTTC | CAISVEVSYEQYF
TRBJ2-1 | TRBD2 | . | TRBV18 | TGTGCCAGCTCACCACAAGTTGCGGGGGGTATCAATGAGCAGTTCTTC | CASSPQVAGGINEQFF
TRBJ2-7 | . | . | TRBV24-1 | TGTGCCACCAGTGATTGGACAGACGAGCAGTACTTC | CATSDWTDEQYF
TRBJ1-4 | TRBD1 | . | TRBV19 | TGTGCCAGTAGTTCCCGGGACAGGGAGTATGAAAAACTGTTTTTT | CASSSRDREYEKLFF
TRBJ2-7 | . | . | TRBV6-2/TRBV6-3 | TGTGCCAGCAGTTCGCCCAGTTTTGTGCCCTACGAGCAGTACTTC | CASSSPSFVPYEQYF
TRBJ2-5 | . | . | TRBV9 | TGTGCCAGCAGCGTACTACCCACGGGGACCCAGTACTTC | CASSVLPTGTQYF
TRBJ2-6 | . | . | TRBV5-5 | TGTGCCAGCAGACCTCGGGGGGCGTCTGGGGCCAACGTCCTGACTTTC | CASRPRGASGANVLTF
TRBJ1-4 | . | . | TRBV11-1 | TGTGCCAGCAGCTCGGACAGATCAAATGAAAAACTGTTTTTT | CASSSDRSNEKLFF
TRBJ1-1 | . | . | TRBV7-8 | TGTGCCAGCAGCTTGCAGGAGAACACTGAAGCTTTCTTT | CASSLQENTEAFF
TRBJ2-7 | . | . | TRBV2 | TGTGCCAGCAGCCAAACTGGGCGGGGCGAGCAGTACTTC | CASSQTGRGEQYF
TRBJ2-7 | . | . | TRBV25-1 | TGTGCCAGCAGTAACCTTGAGCAGTACGAGCAGTACTTC | CASSNLEQYEQYF
TRBJ2-1 | TRBD2 | . | TRBV4-1 | TGCGCCAGCAGCCCTATAGCGGGGGGGCAGAATGAGCAGTTCTTC | CASSPIAGGQNEQFF
TRBJ2-7 | . | . | TRBV5-4 | TGTGCCAGCAGCCCCGAAATTAGTTTCCACGAGCAGTACTTC | CASSPEISFHEQYF
TRBJ1-2 | . | once | TRBV6-2/TRBV6-3 | TGTGCCAGCAGTTACGGCGCGGGCTACACCTTC | CASSYGAGYTF
TRBJ2-1 | . | . | TRBV2 | TGTGCCAGCACCTACTACAATGAGCAGTTCTTC | CASTYYNEQFF
TRBJ2-2 | TRBD2 | . | TRBV6-5 | TGTGCCAGCAGGGCACCGGGACTAGACACCGGGGAGCTGTTTTTT | CASRAPGLDTGELFF
TRBJ2-7 | . | . | TRBV18 | TGTGCCAGCTCACAGACCACGGGTTACGAGCAGTACTTC | CASSQTTGYEQYF
TRBJ1-2 | . | . | TRBV29-1 | TGCAGCGCCCGGGGGGGTTATGGCTACACCTTC | CSARGGYGYTF
TRBJ1-4 | . | . | TRBV6-5 | TGTGCCAGCAGTCCCCTAGGCAGGGATAATGAAAAACTGTTTTTT | CASSPLGRDNEKLFF
TRBJ2-6 | TRBD2 | . | TRBV9 | TGTGCCAGCAGCGTAGGTCTTAGCGGGCGCTCTGGGGCCAACGTCCTGACTTTC | CASSVGLSGRSGANVLTF
TRBJ1-6 | . | . | TRBV12-3/TRBV12-4 | TGTGCCAGCAGCCTCGTGGCAGTTTCACCCCTCCACTTT | CASSLVAVSPLHF
TRBJ2-7 | . | . | TRBV5-1 | TGCGCCAGCAGCTTCCAGGGGCTTTCCTCCTACGAGCAGTACTTC | CASSFQGLSSYEQYF
TRBJ1-5 | . | . | TRBV5-8 | TGTGCCAGCAGCACGGGTTCAGGGGCAGGCCAGCCCCAGCATTTT | CASSTGSGAGQPQHF
TRBJ1-1 | TRBD1 | few | TRBV29-1 | TGCAGCGGCGGACAGGGTACTGAAGCTTTCTTT | CSGGQGTEAFF
TRBJ1-2 | . | . | TRBV6-5 | TGTGCCAGCAGTTTGGGACGGGAAGCTAACTATGGCTACACCTTC | CASSLGREANYGYTF
TRBJ2-7 | . | . | TRBV6-5 | TGTGCCAGCAGTAAACAGGTGAACGAGCAGTACTTC | CASSKQVNEQYF
TRBJ1-2 | . | . | TRBV12-3/TRBV12-4 | TGTGCCAGCAGTTTGAAAAGGATTGGCTACACCTTC | CASSLKRIGYTF
TRBJ1-5 | . | . | TRBV27 | TGTGCCAGCAGTTTATCGAGGGGATACAATCAGCCCCAGCATTTT | CASSLSRGYNQPQHF
TRBJ1-6 | . | . | TRBV7-6 | TGTGCCAGCAGCTTAACGTCGAGCTCCTATAATTCACCCCTCCACTTT | CASSLTSSSYNSPLHF
TRBJ2-5 | TRBD1 | . | TRBV19 | TGTGCCAGTAGGTCAGGGCAGGGGGCTCCAGAGACCCAGTACTTC | CASRSGQGAPETQYF
TRBJ1-5 | . | once | TRBV7-7 | TGTGCTAGCAGCTTAGGGAGAAATCAGCCCCAGCATTTT | CASSLGRNQPQHF
TRBJ2-1 | . | . | TRBV2 | TGTGCCAGCAGTATAACCGGGACGCCCGCAGAGCAGTTCTTC | CASSITGTPAEQFF
TRBJ1-1 | TRBD1 | . | TRBV6-2/TRBV6-3 | TGTGCCAGCAGTCTGGGGGCAGGGGGCACTGAAGCTTTCTTT | CASSLGAGGTEAFF
TRBJ1-4 | TRBD1 | . | TRBV9 | TGTGCCAGCAGCGTAGCTCCAGGGGGGGATGAAAAACTGTTTTTT | CASSVAPGGDEKLFF
TRBJ2-1 | TRBD2 | . | TRBV9 | TGTGCCAGCAGCGAGACTAGCGTCGGTGAGCAGTTCTTC | CASSETSVGEQFF
TRBJ2-3 | . | . | TRBV4-1 | TGCGCCAGCAGCCCTATCGGAGTACAACTAACTGATACGCAGTATTTT | CASSPIGVQLTDTQYF
TRBJ2-2 | . | . | TRBV29-1 | TGCAGCGTTCTCACCGGGGAGCTGTTTTTT | CSVLTGELFF
TRBJ2-1 | TRBD2 | . | TRBV30 | TGTGCCTGGAGTCGGGGACTAGCGCCGTTCTACAATGAGCAGTTCTTC | CAWSRGLAPFYNEQFF
TRBJ2-7 | . | . | TRBV7-2 | TGTGCCAGCAGCCATACCGGGACGGCCGCCTCCGAGCAGTACTTC | CASSHTGTAASEQYF
TRBJ1-4 | . | . | TRBV29-1 | TGCAGCGCACAGACAGGTGCAGTAGAAAAACTGTTTTTT | CSAQTGAVEKLFF
TRBJ2-2 | . | . | TRBV9 | TGTGCCAGCAGCGTAGGAGACATCAGATACGGGGAGCTGTTTTTT | CASSVGDIRYGELFF
TRBJ1-5 | TRBD1 | . | TRBV7-2 | TGTGCCAGCACCCAGGGGGGGGACAGGGCCCAGCCCCAGCATTTT | CASTQGGDRAQPQHF
TRBJ2-5 | TRBD1 | . | TRBV27 | TGTGCCAGCAGTAGGGGACAGGCACAAGAGACCCAGTACTTC | CASSRGQAQETQYF
TRBJ1-1 | . | once | TRBV3-1/TRBV3-2 | TGTGCCAGCAGCCAGGGGACCAAAGGGGAGAGGGCTTTCTTT | CASSQGTKGERAFF
TRBJ1-1 | . | once | TRBV29-1 | TGCAGCGTTATGACACTCATGAACACTGAAGCTTTCTTT | CSVMTLMNTEAFF
TRBJ2-7 | . | . | TRBV11-2 | TGTGCCAGCAGCTTAAACAACCTTATCCGCGGACGTCTTCTCTACGAGCAGTACTTC | CASSLNNLIRGRLLYEQYF
TRBJ2-2 | . | . | TRBV7-8 | TGTGCCAGCAGCCTAGGCCGAAGTGCCGGGGAGCTGTTTTTT | CASSLGRSAGELFF
TRBJ1-6 | TRBD1 | . | TRBV6-5 | TGTGCCAGCACCACGGACAGGGGTTCACCCCTCCACTTT | CASTTDRGSPLHF
TRBJ1-4 | . | . | TRBV7-9 | TGTGCCAGCAGCTTAGCGCAGGGCAGGGGAATCGAAAAACTGTTTTTT | CASSLAQGRGIEKLFF
TRBJ2-7 | TRBD1 | . | TRBV4-3 | TGCGCCAGCAGCCAATCGGGACAGGGAGCCTACGAGCAGTACTTC | CASSQSGQGAYEQYF
TRBJ1-2 | TRBD1 | . | TRBV5-4 | TGTGCCAGCAGCTCGGGACAGGCCCACTATGGCTACACCTTC | CASSSGQAHYGYTF